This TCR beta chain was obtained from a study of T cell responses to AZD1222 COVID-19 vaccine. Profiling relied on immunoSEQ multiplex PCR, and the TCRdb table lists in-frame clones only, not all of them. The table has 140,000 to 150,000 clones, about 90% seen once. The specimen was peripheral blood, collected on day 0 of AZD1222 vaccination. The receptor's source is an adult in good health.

The CDR3 sequence is CASSSLTDTQYF. DNA for the CDR3: TGTGCCAGCAGTTCACTCACAGATACGCAGTATTTT. V and J are TRBV12-3 or TRBV12-4 and TRBJ2-3; D remains unclear. V was trimmed by 4 bases and J by 2 bases, leaving 4 bases between them. This CDR3 has 12 residues.